This T cell receptor (beta chain) was identified in a study of shared clonotypes between healthy human individuals. Turning to the study itself: A couple of female and three male donors aged 18 to 49 were enrolled. Donors had three CD4 naive, three CD4 memory, two CD8 naive and one CD8 memory plate apiece.

In the CD4+ fraction, cells were divided into CD45RA+ naive and CD45RA-negative memory subsets. Clones were read by immunoSEQ multiplex PCR, and TCRdb kept only the in-frame ones, dropping some. The repertoire holds more than 850,000 clones, around 82% seen once, with 0.5% to 0.6% in the top ten. The CDR3 loop spans 16 amino acids. V gave up 3 bases and J gave up 4 bases, with 16 bases separating them. Per germline, CDR1 SNHLY and CDR2 FYNNEI. The J gene is TRBJ2-4, the V gene TRBV2, with a tentative D call TRBD2 (6 bases). The sequenced material came from memory CD4+ T cells from PBMCs. Described subset: CD45RA-negative fraction. The sequence derives from a young man in good health. Some clones in this sample may be carry-over from other donors' samples. CDR3 in DNA: TGTGCCAGCAGTGAGGAGGGCGTAACGACAAAAAACATTCAGTACTTC. Its translation: CASSEEGVTTKNIQYF.